A single sample is the source of the 2 T cell receptor beta chains below, sequenced in a study of cytomegalovirus exposure and HLA in healthy donors. PCR involved 60 Vbeta and 13 Jbeta primers. Sequencing used immunoSEQ multiplex PCR; TCRdb keeps in-frame clones, though not all of them. Of 100,000 to 150,000 clones listed, 60% to 80% were seen once; the top ten hold 3% to 4%. The source material was PBMCs. Every receptor here comes from a man aged 25-45 years in good health and CMV-seronegative.

The chain links TRBV5-1 to TRBJ2-3; 7 bases fit TRBD2. V shed 4 bases, J shed 2 bases, and the junction held 7 bases outside the gene matches. Per germline, CDR1 SGHRS and CDR2 YFSETQ. CDR3 length: 15 amino acids. In nucleotides, the CDR3 is TGCGCCAGCAGCCTGCTAGCGGCCATCACAGATACGCAGTATTTT. It specifies CASSLLAAITDTQYF.

The rearrangement uses TRBV9 and TRBJ1-3; possibly TRBD1 for D (5 bases). Trimming cost V 4 bases and J 0 bases, with 14 bases left between them. CDR1 and CDR2 (germline): SGDLS, YYNGEE. CDR3 length equals 16 residues. The CDR3 region has the DNA TGTGCCAGCAGCTTAAGGGGCGATAACTCTGGAAACACCATATATTTT. It is translated as CASSLRGDNSGNTIYF. Full variable domain (outside the CDR3, taken from reference TRBV9 and TRBJ1-3): DSGVTQTPKHLITATGQRVTLRCSPRSGDLSVYWYQQSLDQGLQFLIQYYNGEERAKGNILERFSAQQFPDLHSELNLSSLELGDSALYFCASSLRGDNSGNTIYFGEGSWLTVV.